What follows is one T cell receptor beta chain and its context. Its specificity is unknown. The data were obtained in a study of CD8 T cell repertoires and HIV-1 epitope variants. Overall study context: Control wells had CMV/EBV/flu peptides, negative Ebola AY9, or no peptide. Epitopes were three Gag families plus Nef HW9 and YT9. An uncultured baseline aliquot held 1M T cells.

Clones were read by immunoSEQ multiplex PCR, and TCRdb kept only the in-frame ones, dropping some. Of roughly 4,800 clones detected, 68% appear once; the ten largest clones hold approximately 46%. Study observations and caveats: Most of the nine antigen-specific clonotypes appeared cross-reactive to autologous or escape variants.

The germline V gene encodes CDR1 LNHDA and CDR2 SQIVND (reference sequence). The CDR3 has 14 residues. J was trimmed by 7 bases and V by 6 bases; bases with no gene match: 8. V usage is TRBV19 and J usage is TRBJ1-2; TRBD1 aligns across 10 bases. The sequence was obtained from a male donor with HIV. The sequencing sample was made of cultured CD8+ T cells derived from PBMCs. The CDR3 spells CASRRPGTGVGYTF. In nucleotides, the CDR3 is TGTGCCAGTAGGCGTCCCGGGACAGGGGTTGGCTACACCTTC. The full variable domain, rest sourced from reference TRBV19 and TRBJ1-2, is DGGITQSPKYLFRKEGQNVTLSCEQNLNHDAMYWYRQDPGQGLRLIYYSQIVNDFQKGDIAEGYSVSREKKESFPLTVTSAQKNPTAFYLCASRRPGTGVGYTFGSGTRLTVV.